The present TCR beta chain was sequenced within a study of cytomegalovirus exposure and HLA in healthy donors. PCR employed 60 Vbeta and 13 Jbeta primers. Data came from immunoSEQ multiplex PCR; TCRdb stores just in-frame clones and leaves some out. The table for this sample gives some 89,000 clones. The study's findings and limits: Several of the most significant clusters appeared linked to common viral pathogens, based on a later analysis. Trimming of TCR beta V- and J-genes showed a link, identified in a later analysis, to a missense DCLRE1C variant. When a later analysis was performed, an Asian-associated ancestry cluster reportedly had fewer N-insertions than the approximately 700-donor mean.

Germline V lookup: CDR1 SGHNT, CDR2 YYREEE (reference sequence). Unmatched junction bases numbered 1, after V lost 4 bases and J lost 4 bases. The CDR3 spans 13 residues. As concerns this clone: What it recognizes is unknown.

This chain joins TRBV5-4 and TRBJ1-2; 10 nucleotides match TRBD1. The sequence came from a woman aged 25-40 years in good health and CMV-seronegative. The sequenced sample was PBMCs. CDR3 amino acids: CASSRTGGYGYTF. The CDR3 DNA sequence: TGTGCCAGCAGCCGGACAGGGGGCTATGGCTACACCTTC.